The 17 T cell receptor beta chains given below trace back to one sample, sequenced in a study of cytomegalovirus exposure and HLA in healthy donors. The PCR contained 60 Vbeta and 13 Jbeta primers. Assay: immunoSEQ multiplex PCR; the TCRdb copy retains only in-frame clones and omits some. The sample yields around 100,000 clones, 79% seen once. The specimen was PBMCs. The receptors originated from a middle-aged woman in good health and CMV-seronegative.

The chain combines TRBV5-4 with TRBJ1-2, with 7 nucleotides matching TRBD1. The CDR3 runs to 15 residues. V trimming: 3 bases; J trimming: 8 bases; junction bases outside the gene matches: 13. Germline CDR1 reads SGHNT; CDR2 reads YYREEE (reference sequence). CDR3 coding DNA: TGTGCCAGCAGCTCAGGACAGGTCATGGTGAGGGGCTACACCTTC. Its protein product is CASSSGQVMVRGYTF.

This clone came up once. This sequence joins TRBV29-1 and TRBJ2-1, with 13 positions matching TRBD2. V was pared by 5 bases and J by 0 bases, with 7 bases of the junction left unmatched. Germline V CDR1 and CDR2: SQVTM, ANQGSEA. The CDR3 extends over 17 amino acids. CDR3 region: CSVPRTSGGSSYNEQFF. The DNA for the CDR3 is TGCAGCGTTCCCCGGACTAGCGGGGGTAGCTCCTACAATGAGCAGTTCTTC.

The chain links TRBV7-9 to TRBJ1-6; 10 nucleotides line up with TRBD1. In germline, CDR1 is SEHNR, CDR2 FQNEAQ (reference sequence). CDR3 length: 15 amino acids. V was pared by 5 bases and J by 8 bases, with 6 bases of the junction left unmatched. The CDR3 DNA reads as TGTGCCAGCAGCCGCCCGACAGGGGGCGATTCACCCCTCCACTTT. This translates into CASSRPTGGDSPLHF.

CDR3 DNA: TGCGCCAGCAGCCACAAGACCCCTTCCAGGGGTGGCAATCAGCCCCAGCATTTT. Residues: CASSHKTPSRGGNQPQHF. The rearrangement uses TRBV4-3 and TRBJ1-5; weak D call: TRBD1 (6 bases). V dropped 3 bases and J dropped 2 bases, with 20 bases sitting between them. The CDR3 runs to 18 residues. CDR1 and CDR2 from the germline V gene are LGHNA and YSLEER.

V usage is TRBV7-9 and J usage is TRBJ1-5; D gene unclear. CDR1 is SEHNR, CDR2 FQNEAQ, per germline (reference sequence). The CDR3 spans 14 residues. V lost 0 bases and J lost 4, with 7 bases in between. CDR3 sequence reads: CASSLAQKNQPQHF. For the CDR3, the DNA is TGTGCCAGCAGCTTAGCTCAGAAAAATCAGCCCCAGCATTTT.

The V gene is TRBV18, the J gene TRBJ2-5; D is ambiguous. V shed 4 bases and J shed 2 bases, with 5 bases lying between them. Germline CDR1 KGHSH, CDR2 LQKENI. CDR3 length: 12 residues. For the CDR3, the DNA is TGTGCCAGCTCACGTCTACAAGAGACCCAGTACTTC. Its translation is CASSRLQETQYF.

The genes are TRBV9 and TRBJ1-1; D unclear. Trimming left V 6 bases short and J 1 base short, with 19 bases between. Germline CDR1 is SGDLS and CDR2 is YYNGEE. This CDR3 has 16 residues. In DNA form, the CDR3 reads TGTGCCAGCACGCCAGATGTCGGGAACCCGAACACTGAAGCTTTCTTT. This sequence encodes CASTPDVGNPNTEAFF.

The chain recombines TRBV5-1 with TRBJ2-7; 7 nucleotides match TRBD1. Germline V gives CDR1 SGHRS, CDR2 YFSETQ. The CDR3 loop spans 15 amino acids. Trimming took 5 bases from V and 4 from J; bases not matched to a gene: 12. Written as DNA, the CDR3 is TGCGCCAGCAGAAATCTCGGACAGGCCCTGTACGAGCAGTACTTC. Residues: CASRNLGQALYEQYF.

The chain is built from TRBV5-5 and TRBJ2-5; 12 bases match TRBD2. CDR1 is SGHKS, CDR2 YYEKEE, per germline (reference sequence). The V and J ends lost 4 bases and 5 bases, in that order; junction bases with no gene match: 3. The CDR3 spans 14 residues. CDR3 region: CASSTTSGRETQYF. The CDR3 DNA sequence: TGTGCCAGCAGCACCACTAGCGGGAGGGAGACCCAGTACTTC. Looking up the rest from reference TRBV5-5 and TRBJ2-5 gives the full variable domain: DAGVTQSPTHLIKTRGQQVTLRCSPISGHKSVSWYQQVLGQGPQFIFQYYEKEERGRGNFPDRFSARQFPNYSSELNVNALLLGDSALYLCASSTTSGRETQYFGPGTRLLVL.

The chain carries TRBV7-2 and TRBJ2-5, with D unclear. Germline CDR1 and CDR2: SGHTA and FQGNSA. CDR3 size: 15 residues. V dropped 1 base and J dropped 6 bases, with 15 bases sitting between them. CDR3 region: CASSLVAVLSQTQYF. In nucleotides, the CDR3 is TGTGCCAGCAGCTTAGTGGCGGTGTTGTCTCAGACCCAGTACTTC. Looking up the rest from reference TRBV7-2 and TRBJ2-5 gives the full variable domain: GAGVSQSPSNKVTEKGKDVELRCDPISGHTALYWYRQSLGQGLEFLIYFQGNSAPDKSGLPSDRFSAERTGGSVSTLTIQRTQQEDSAVYLCASSLVAVLSQTQYFGPGTRLLVL.

This sequence joins TRBV28 and TRBJ1-2; no reliable D call. The CDR3 is 15 amino acids. V gave up 4 bases and J gave up 4 bases, with 16 bases separating them. CDR1 and CDR2 from the germline V gene are MDHEN and SYDVKM. The CDR3 loop is CASSSPGWPRYGYTF. The DNA of the CDR3 is TGTGCCAGCAGTTCCCCTGGTTGGCCCCGCTATGGCTACACCTTC.

The chain couples TRBV5-1 to TRBJ1-6, with a tentative D call TRBD1 (5 bases). CDR1 SGHRS and CDR2 YFSETQ come from the germline V gene. V was clipped by 4 bases and J by 15 bases, with 17 bases between them. The CDR3 extends over 13 amino acids. CDR3 in amino acids: CASSAGGDRNLHF. The CDR3 DNA sequence: TGCGCCAGCAGCGCTGGGGGGGACCGCAACCTCCACTTT.

The chain combines TRBV2 with TRBJ1-2, with TRBD1 matching over 7 bases. V lost 3 bases and J lost 3; bases outside the gene matches: 1. Germline V gene lookup returns CDR1 SNHLY and CDR2 FYNNEI. This CDR3 region has 13 residues. The CDR3, as DNA: TGTGCCAGCAGTGACCAGGGGGACTATGGCTACACCTTC. Protein sequence: CASSDQGDYGYTF.

The chain is built from TRBV6-5 and TRBJ2-2; D unclear. CDR1 and CDR2 from the germline V gene are MNHEY and SVGAGI. Trimming pared 2 bases from V and 3 bases from J, leaving 7 bases between. This CDR3 is built from 14 residues. The CDR3 DNA reads as TGTGCCAGCAGTTACGGTGGAGACACCGGGGAGCTGTTTTTT. Its protein product is CASSYGGDTGELFF.

A remark on this clone: The same CDR3 arises from other DNA sequences in this sample as well. The V and J genes are TRBV29-1 and TRBJ1-4; D is possibly TRBD1 (5 bases). V lost 7 bases to trimming and J lost 5 bases, with 20 bases between them. The CDR3 length is 15 residues. Looked up from germline, CDR1 is SQVTM and CDR2 is ANQGSEA. The chain's CDR3 is CSAIEEAGGNEKLFF. CDR3 DNA: TGCAGCGCCATAGAGGAGGCGGGGGGAAATGAAAAACTGTTTTTT.

V usage is TRBV6-5 and J usage is TRBJ1-1, with D possibly matching TRBD1 (6 bases). This CDR3 is built from 15 residues. The V and J ends lost 7 bases and 3 bases respectively, with 18 bases between them. Per germline, CDR1 MNHEY and CDR2 SVGAGI. CDR3 nucleotides: TGTGCCAGCAATAATGGGGGGCGGGGGTACACTGAAGCTTTCTTT. This gives the protein CASNNGGRGYTEAFF.

The V gene is TRBV7-2, the J gene TRBJ2-7; the D is unclear. The CDR3 is 15 amino acids. The V gene lost 1 base and the J gene lost 3 bases, with 13 bases spanning the gap. Germline CDR1 reads SGHTA; CDR2 reads FQGNSA. CDR3 nucleotide sequence: TGTGCCAGCAGCTTAGGCGCGGCAAGTGGCTACGAGCAGTACTTC. Protein product: CASSLGAASGYEQYF.